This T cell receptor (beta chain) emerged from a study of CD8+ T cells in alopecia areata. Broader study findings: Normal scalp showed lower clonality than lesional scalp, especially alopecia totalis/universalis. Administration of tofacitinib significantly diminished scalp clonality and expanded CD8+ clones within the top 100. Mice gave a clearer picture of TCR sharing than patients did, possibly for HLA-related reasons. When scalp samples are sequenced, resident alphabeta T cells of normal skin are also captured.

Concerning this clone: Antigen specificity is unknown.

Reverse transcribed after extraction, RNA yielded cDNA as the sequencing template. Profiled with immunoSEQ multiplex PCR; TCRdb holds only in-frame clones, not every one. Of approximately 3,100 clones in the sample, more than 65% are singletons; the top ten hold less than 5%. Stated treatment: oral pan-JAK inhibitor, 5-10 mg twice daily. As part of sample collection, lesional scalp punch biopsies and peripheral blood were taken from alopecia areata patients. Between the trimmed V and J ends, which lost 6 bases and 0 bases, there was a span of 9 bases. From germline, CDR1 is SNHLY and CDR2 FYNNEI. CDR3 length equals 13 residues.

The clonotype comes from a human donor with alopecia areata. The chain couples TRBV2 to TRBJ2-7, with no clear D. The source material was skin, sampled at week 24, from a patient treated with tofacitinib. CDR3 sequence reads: CASSGVFSYEQYF. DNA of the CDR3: TGTGCCAGCAGCGGTGTCTTCTCCTACGAGCAGTACTTC. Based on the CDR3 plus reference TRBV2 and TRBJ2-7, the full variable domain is EPEVTQTPSHQVTQMGQEVILRCVPISNHLYFYWYRQILGQKVEFLVSFYNNEISEKSEIFDDQFSVERPDGSNFTLKIRSTKLEDSAMYFCASSGVFSYEQYFGPGTRLTVT.